This TCR beta chain comes out of a study of T-cell memory formation after mild COVID-19. Looking at the study overall: There were largely donor-specific TCR clusters. Study-wide findings and caveats: Clones that got smaller from day 15 to 85 had even CD4/CD8, while clones growing later tipped toward CD4+. Researchers report contracting CD4+ clones mostly in CM and EM, with CD8+ clones in EMRA. Researchers found some responding clones in pre-infection memory, a sign that cross-reactive memory joined.

TCRdb ran MiXCR on the 5' RACE reads and lists one entry per CDR3 protein. This table has hundreds of thousands of distinct CDR3 sequences, around a fifth appearing once. The CDR3 has 13 amino acids. Germline values: CDR1 SGHRS, CDR2 YFSETQ. V was shortened by 0 bases and J by 5 bases, with 5 bases between the two germline ends. This clonotype has a count of ten or more. Its specificity is not known. The clonotype originates from a man aged 18 to 29 who had mild COVID-19 (a few samples of this study predate the infection). Cell type and time point are not known. The chain employs TRBV5-1 and TRBJ2-2; D ambiguous. The source material was PBMCs or a T cell subset sorted from them (not recorded which). This chain's CDR3 is CASSLGETGELFF. CDR3 DNA: TGCGCCAGCAGCTTGGGAGAAACCGGGGAGCTGTTTTTT.